This T cell receptor beta chain was recorded in a study of tumor and adjacent non-tumor tissue in lung cancer. The library came from three nested PCR rounds adapted from ARM-PCR protocols. TCRdb reanalysed the multiplex PCR reads using MiXCR and keeps one entry per CDR3 protein. The sample contains about 110,000 distinct CDR3 sequences, about 87% of which appear only once. This sample's RNA came from whole unsorted tissue. The sample was lung tumor tissue. The TCR originated in an older man with non-small cell lung cancer.

Here the CDR3 DNA reads TGTGCCAGCAGTTCACATTGCACAGATACGCAGTATTTT. Protein product: CASSSHCTDTQYF. The chain links TRBV6-1 to TRBJ2-3; D gene uncertain. CDR3 length: 13 amino acids. CDR1 is MNHNS, CDR2 SASEGT, per germline. Trimming cost V 5 bases and J 1 base, with 7 bases left between them.